The clone carrying this T cell receptor (beta chain) appeared a few times. Its antigen remains unidentified. The gene names here belong to mouse. The read stops 1 residue short of the end of the CDR3; the missing end is completed from the germline J gene. The time point denotes: mouse harvest day 7 after allogeneic transplant. Tail vein injection delivered 10^7 T-cell-depleted bone marrow cells and 10^6 splenic CD5+ T cells. The CDR3 is made up of 13 amino acids. Germline V gives CDR1 KGHTA, CDR2 FQNQQP. These data are taken from a study of tissue T cells after allogeneic stem cell transplantation. Findings and caveats of the study: In patients and mice, blood and spleen missed much of tissue repertoire. Across patients, clones rarely overlapped, yet motif clusters were shared tissue-specifically. Within patients, tissue anatomy strongly shaped TCR repertoire composition.

Sequencing used immunoSEQ multiplex PCR; TCRdb keeps in-frame clones, though not all of them. The table records 6,500 to 7,000 clones, approximately 50% of them present only once. The material sequenced was gut tissue. This rearrangement joins TRBV23 to TRBJ1-5. This clonotype originated in a female BALB/c mouse given C57BL/6 T cells with graft-versus-host disease after an allogeneic hematopoietic cell transplant. The covered CDR3 bases are TGCTCCAGCAGTCAATATAACAACCAGGCTCCGCTT. Amino acids: CSSSQYNNQAPL. The entire CDR3 protein is CSSSQYNNQAPLF. The full variable domain, with the rest looked up from reference TRBV23 and TRBJ1-5, is DAAVTQKPRYLIKMKGQEAEMKCIPEKGHTAVFWYQQKQSKELKFLIYFQNQQPLDQIDMVKERFSAVCPSSSLCSLGIRTCEAEDSALYLCSSSQYNNQAPLFGEGTRLSVL.